This T cell receptor beta chain was retrieved from a study of cytomegalovirus exposure and HLA in healthy donors. Study-wide context: Earlier findings included some 120 million unique TCR beta sequences obtained from about 170 million T cells. HLA-typed donors contributed around 82 million unique TCRs, which were held in an early data release.

This clone was seen once. Its antigen is still unknown. Donors were ostensibly healthy at sampling, although undocumented immune exposures were probable. General observations from the study: From TCR beta sequences, most subjects' HLA-A and HLA-B alleles were reportedly predicted accurately.

Primers included in the PCR were 60 Vbeta and 13 Jbeta primers. Sequencing used immunoSEQ multiplex PCR; TCRdb keeps in-frame clones, though not all of them. The data contain over 200,000 clones, about four fifths of them seen just once; the ten biggest clones take up 4.5% to 7%. This sequence originates from a middle-aged man in good health and CMV-seropositive. Sequenced sample: PBMCs.

The CDR3, as DNA: TGCAGCGTTGGAAGGGGGAACTATGGCTACACCTTC. Its translation: CSVGRGNYGYTF. This chain links TRBV29-1 with TRBJ1-2; possible D gene TRBD1, 6 bases. Germline loops: CDR1 SQVTM, CDR2 ANQGSEA. With 4 bases removed from V and 2 bases from J, the gap between germline ends came to 8 bases. This CDR3 spans 12 amino acids.